This TCR beta chain was recovered during a study of regulatory T cells in long-lasting Graves disease. Study-level background: To qualify as persistent, Graves' disease required over 5 years of antithyroid drugs with positive TSH receptor antibodies.

Study results and caveats: Persistent patients shared thousands of public clonotypes among themselves. Newly diagnosed patients shared fewer, at roughly 970.

Time point defined: persistent/refractory GD, antithyroid drugs over 5 years with positive TRAb. PBMC-derived RNA was used for the TCR library. Graves' disease diagnosis relied on American Thyroid Association guidelines. Between the trimmed V and J ends, which lost 1 base and 5 bases, there was a span of 14 bases. Germline assignment: CDR1 DFQATT and CDR2 SNEGSKA (reference sequence). This CDR3 spans 14 amino acids. Building of the TCR beta libraries involved iRepertoire HTBI primers and Arm-PCR of CDR3 regions. Using its own MiXCR run on the multiplex PCR reads, TCRdb lists one record per CDR3 protein. This sample yields 300,000 to 500,000 distinct CDR3 sequences, of which around 21% are seen a single time; around 20% belongs to the top ten. This clonotype was counted at least ten times. Its specificity is unknown.

The rearrangement uses TRBV20-1 and TRBJ2-5; D may be TRBD2 (6 bases). The sample was peripheral blood mononuclear cells (PBMCs), taken when the disease was refractory, from a patient treated with antithyroid drugs. The TCR sequence derives from a female donor with Graves disease. The CDR3 sequence is CSARGEAVQETQYF. CDR3 nucleotide sequence: TGCAGTGCTAGAGGGGAGGCCGTCCAGGAGACCCAGTACTTC.